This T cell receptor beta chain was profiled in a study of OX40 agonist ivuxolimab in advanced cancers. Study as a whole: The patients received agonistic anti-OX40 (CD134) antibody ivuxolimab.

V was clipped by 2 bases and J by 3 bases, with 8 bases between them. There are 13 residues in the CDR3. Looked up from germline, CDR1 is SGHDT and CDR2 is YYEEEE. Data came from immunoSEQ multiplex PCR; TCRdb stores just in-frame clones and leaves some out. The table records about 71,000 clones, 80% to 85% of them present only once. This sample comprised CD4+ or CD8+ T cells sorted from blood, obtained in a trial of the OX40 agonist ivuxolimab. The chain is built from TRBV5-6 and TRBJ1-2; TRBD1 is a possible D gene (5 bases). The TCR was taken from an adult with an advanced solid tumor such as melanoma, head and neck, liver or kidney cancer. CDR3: CASSLPGHYGYTF. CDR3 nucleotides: TGTGCCAGCAGCTTACCGGGACACTATGGCTACACCTTC.